What follows describes a single T cell receptor (beta chain). Its cognate antigen is unknown. This specimen belongs to a study of T-cell reconstitution after alpha-beta-depleted transplantation in children. As it was prepared, the TCRbeta library received unique molecular identifiers. TCRdb ran MiXCR on the PCR reads and lists one entry per CDR3 protein. The table shows around 190,000 distinct CDR3 sequences, with roughly 6.6% occurring only once. The CDR3 is 14 residues long. V shed 6 bases and J shed 4 bases, with 15 bases lying between them. The germline V gene has CDR1 MNHEY and CDR2 SVGEGT. Study findings and constraints: Day-60 TCRbeta diversity that was high in some patients was derived from surviving recipient T cells and thymic progenitors. It was newly produced T cells that mostly accounted for T-cell counts and diversity one year after transplant. Two months or so post-transplant, alpha-beta T cells reportedly derived from several hundred expanded graft clones.

The chain is built from TRBV6-2 or TRBV6-3 and TRBJ1-1; tentative D call: TRBD1 (5 bases). The specimen was PBMCs, collected before TCRalphabeta/CD19-depleted stem cell transplant. This TCR was recovered from a boy younger than 10 with acute lymphoblastic leukemia, due to receive a stem cell transplant. The CDR3 bases are TGTGCCAGCAGCCGAGCCCCTGGGGGCACTGAAGCTTTCTTT. Translating it yields CASSRAPGGTEAFF.